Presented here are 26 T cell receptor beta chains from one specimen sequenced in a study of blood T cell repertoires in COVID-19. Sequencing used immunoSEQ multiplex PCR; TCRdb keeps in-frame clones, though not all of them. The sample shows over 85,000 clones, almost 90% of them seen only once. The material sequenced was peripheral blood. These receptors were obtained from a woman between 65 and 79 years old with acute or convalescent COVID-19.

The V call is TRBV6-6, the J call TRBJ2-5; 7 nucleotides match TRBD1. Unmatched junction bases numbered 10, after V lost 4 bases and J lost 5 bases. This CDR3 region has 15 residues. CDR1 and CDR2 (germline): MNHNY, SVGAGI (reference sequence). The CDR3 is CASSFLMTGFETQYF. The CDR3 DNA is TGTGCCAGCAGTTTCCTCATGACAGGGTTCGAGACCCAGTACTTC.

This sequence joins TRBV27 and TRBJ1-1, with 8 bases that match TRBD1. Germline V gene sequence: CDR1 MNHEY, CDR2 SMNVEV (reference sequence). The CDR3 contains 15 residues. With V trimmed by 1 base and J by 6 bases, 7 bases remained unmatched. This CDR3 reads CASSLFPTGGSEAFF. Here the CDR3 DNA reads TGTGCCAGCAGTTTATTCCCCACAGGGGGGTCTGAAGCTTTCTTT.

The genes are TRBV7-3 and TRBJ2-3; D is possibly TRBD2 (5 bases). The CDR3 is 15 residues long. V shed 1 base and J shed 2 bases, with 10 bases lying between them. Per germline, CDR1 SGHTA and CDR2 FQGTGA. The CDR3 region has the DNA TGTGCCAGCAGCTTAAGTATGACTACCACAGATACGCAGTATTTT. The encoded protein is CASSLSMTTTDTQYF.

The CDR3 DNA is TGTGCCAGCAGCGTAGTACCCTCAGCGAACACAGATACGCAGTATTTT. Translation: CASSVVPSANTDTQYF. J is TRBJ2-3 and V is TRBV9; D is uncertain. Looked up from germline, CDR1 is SGDLS and CDR2 is YYNGEE. This CDR3 has 16 residues. The V end lost 0 bases, the J end lost 2 bases, and 13 bases lay between the germline ends.

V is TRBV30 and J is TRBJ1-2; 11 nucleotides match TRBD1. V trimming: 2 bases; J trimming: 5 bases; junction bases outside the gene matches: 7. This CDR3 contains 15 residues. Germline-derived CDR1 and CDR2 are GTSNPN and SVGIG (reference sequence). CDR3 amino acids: CAWSTRDRGSYGYTF. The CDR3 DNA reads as TGTGCCTGGAGTACCCGGGACAGGGGGTCTTATGGCTACACCTTC.

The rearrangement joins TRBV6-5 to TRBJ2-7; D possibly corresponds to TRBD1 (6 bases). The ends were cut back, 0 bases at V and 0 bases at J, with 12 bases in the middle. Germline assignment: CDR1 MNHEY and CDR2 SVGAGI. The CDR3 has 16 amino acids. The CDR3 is CASSYSLKTGSYEQYF. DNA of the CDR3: TGTGCCAGCAGTTACTCCTTGAAGACAGGCTCCTACGAGCAGTACTTC.

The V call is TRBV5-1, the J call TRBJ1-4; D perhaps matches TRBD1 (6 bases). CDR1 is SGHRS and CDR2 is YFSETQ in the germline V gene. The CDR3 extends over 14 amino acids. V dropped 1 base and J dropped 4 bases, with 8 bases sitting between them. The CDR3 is CASSLTGFNEKLFF. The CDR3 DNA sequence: TGCGCCAGCAGCTTGACAGGGTTTAATGAAAAACTGTTTTTT.

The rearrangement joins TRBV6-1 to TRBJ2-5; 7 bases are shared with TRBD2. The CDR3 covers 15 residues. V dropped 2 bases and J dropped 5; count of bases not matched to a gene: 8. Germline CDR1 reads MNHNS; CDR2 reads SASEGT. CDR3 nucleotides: TGTGCCAGCAGTGAACTAGCGGTGAAGGTGGAGACCCAGTACTTC. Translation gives CASSELAVKVETQYF.

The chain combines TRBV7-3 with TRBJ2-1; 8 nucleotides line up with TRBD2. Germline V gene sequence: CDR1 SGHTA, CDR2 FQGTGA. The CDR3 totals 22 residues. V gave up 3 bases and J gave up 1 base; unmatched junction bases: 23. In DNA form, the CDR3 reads TGTGCCAGCAGCTTTCCAGCGGGAGTTACCGTTGGGGTCGGAGGGTCCTACAATGAGCAGTTCTTC. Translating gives CASSFPAGVTVGVGGSYNEQFF. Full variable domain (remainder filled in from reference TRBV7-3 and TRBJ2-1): GAGVSQTPSNKVTEKGKYVELRCDPISGHTALYWYRQSLGQGPEFLIYFQGTGAADDSGLPNDRFFAVRPEGSVSTLKIQRTERGDSAVYLCASSFPAGVTVGVGGSYNEQFFGPGTRLTVL.

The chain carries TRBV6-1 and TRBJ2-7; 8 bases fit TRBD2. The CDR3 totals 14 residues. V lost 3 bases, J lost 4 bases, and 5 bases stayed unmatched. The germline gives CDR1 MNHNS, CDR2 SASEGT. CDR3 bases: TGTGCCAGCAGTGACCTGCGGGAGGTTTACGAGCAGTACTTC. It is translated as CASSDLREVYEQYF.

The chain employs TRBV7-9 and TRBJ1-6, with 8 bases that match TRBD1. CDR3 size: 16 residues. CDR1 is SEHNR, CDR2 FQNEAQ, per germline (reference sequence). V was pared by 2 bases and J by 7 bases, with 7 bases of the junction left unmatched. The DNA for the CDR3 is TGTGCCAGCAGCTTACAGATGACAGGGGACAATTCACCCCTCCACTTT. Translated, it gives CASSLQMTGDNSPLHF.

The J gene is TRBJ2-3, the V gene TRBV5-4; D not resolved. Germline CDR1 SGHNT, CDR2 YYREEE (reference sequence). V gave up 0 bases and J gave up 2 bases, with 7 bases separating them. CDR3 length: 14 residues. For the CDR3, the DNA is TGTGCCAGCAGCTTGGCTCGGTTCACAGATACGCAGTATTTT. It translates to CASSLARFTDTQYF.

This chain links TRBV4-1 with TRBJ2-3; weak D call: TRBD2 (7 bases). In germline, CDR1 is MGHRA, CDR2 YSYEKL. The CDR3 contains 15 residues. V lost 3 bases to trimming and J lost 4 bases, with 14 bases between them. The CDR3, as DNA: TGCGCCAGCAGCCAGGGGGGGGGCGATCCAGATACGCAGTATTTT. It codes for CASSQGGGDPDTQYF.

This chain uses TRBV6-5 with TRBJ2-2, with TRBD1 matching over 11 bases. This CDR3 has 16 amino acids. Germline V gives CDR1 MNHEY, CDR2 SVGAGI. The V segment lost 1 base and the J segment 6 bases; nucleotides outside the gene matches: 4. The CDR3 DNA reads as TGTGCCAGCAGTTACTATGGACAGGGGGCCGCCGGGGAGCTGTTTTTT. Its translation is CASSYYGQGAAGELFF.

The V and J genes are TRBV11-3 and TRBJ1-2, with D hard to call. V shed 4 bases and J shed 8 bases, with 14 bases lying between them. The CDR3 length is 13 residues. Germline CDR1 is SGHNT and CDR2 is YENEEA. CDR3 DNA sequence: TGTGCCAGCAGCTCGACAACATCGGGGGGCTACACCTTC. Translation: CASSSTTSGGYTF.

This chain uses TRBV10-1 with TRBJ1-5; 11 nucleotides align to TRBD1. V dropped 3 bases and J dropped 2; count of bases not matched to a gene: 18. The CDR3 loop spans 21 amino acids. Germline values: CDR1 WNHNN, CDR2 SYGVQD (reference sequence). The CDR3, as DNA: TGCGCCAGCAGTGACGGGCCTGTGGACAGGGGGCAAGGTAGGTGCAATCAGCCCCAGCATTTT. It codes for CASSDGPVDRGQGRCNQPQHF.

CDR3 sequence: CASSLFLSYANTGELFF. CDR3 DNA: TGTGCCAGTAGTTTATTTTTGAGCTATGCGAACACCGGGGAGCTGTTTTTT. The chain couples TRBV19 to TRBJ2-2; no reliable D call. Trimming removed 5 bases at V and 0 bases at J, with 16 bases between. The CDR3 is 17 residues long. From germline, CDR1 is LNHDA and CDR2 SQIVND (reference sequence).

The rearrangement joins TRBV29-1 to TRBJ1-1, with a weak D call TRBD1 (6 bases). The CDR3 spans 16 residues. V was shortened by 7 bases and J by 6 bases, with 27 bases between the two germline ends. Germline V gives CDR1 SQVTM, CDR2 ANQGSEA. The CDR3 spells CSEVRQDTGRAAEAFF. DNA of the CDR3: TGCAGCGAAGTCAGACAGGATACAGGTAGGGCCGCTGAAGCTTTCTTT.

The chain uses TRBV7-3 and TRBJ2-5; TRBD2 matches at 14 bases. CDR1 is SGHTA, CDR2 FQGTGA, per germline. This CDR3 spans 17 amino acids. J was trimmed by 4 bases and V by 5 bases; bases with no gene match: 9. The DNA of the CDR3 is TGTGCCAGCAGCCCTTATGCGGGGACTAGCGGGAGAGAGACCCAGTACTTC. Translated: CASSPYAGTSGRETQYF.

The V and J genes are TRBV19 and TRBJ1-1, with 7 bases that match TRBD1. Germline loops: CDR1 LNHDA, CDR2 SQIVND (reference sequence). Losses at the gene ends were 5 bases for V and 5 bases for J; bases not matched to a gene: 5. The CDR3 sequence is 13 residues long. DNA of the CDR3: TGTGCCAGTAGTGCCAGGGGGTTAACTGAAGCTTTCTTT. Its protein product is CASSARGLTEAFF. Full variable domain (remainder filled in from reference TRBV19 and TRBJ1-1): DGGITQSPKYLFRKEGQNVTLSCEQNLNHDAMYWYRQDPGQGLRLIYYSQIVNDFQKGDIAEGYSVSREKKESFPLTVTSAQKNPTAFYLCASSARGLTEAFFGQGTRLTVV.

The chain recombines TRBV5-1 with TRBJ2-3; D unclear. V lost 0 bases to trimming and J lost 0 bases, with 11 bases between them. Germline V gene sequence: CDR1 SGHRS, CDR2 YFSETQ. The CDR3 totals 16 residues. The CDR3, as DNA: TGCGCCAGCAGCTTGGCTTCGACAAGAAGCACAGATACGCAGTATTTT. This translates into CASSLASTRSTDTQYF.

CDR3 nucleotide sequence: TGTGCCAGCAGTGATTACAGTGGCAGCTCCTACAATGAGCAGTTCTTC. It translates to CASSDYSGSSYNEQFF. The gene calls are TRBV28 and TRBJ2-1; D gene unclear. The CDR3 runs to 16 residues. Trimming left V 5 bases short and J 0 bases short, with 14 bases between. Per the germline V gene, CDR1 is MDHEN and CDR2 is SYDVKM.

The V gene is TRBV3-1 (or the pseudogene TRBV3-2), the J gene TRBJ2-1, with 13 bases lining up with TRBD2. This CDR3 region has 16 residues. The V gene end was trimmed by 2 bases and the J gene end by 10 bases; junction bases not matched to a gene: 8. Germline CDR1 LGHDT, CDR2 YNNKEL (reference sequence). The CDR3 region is CASSQILLAGGEEQFF. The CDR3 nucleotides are TGTGCCAGCAGCCAAATCCTACTAGCGGGAGGGGAAGAGCAGTTCTTC.

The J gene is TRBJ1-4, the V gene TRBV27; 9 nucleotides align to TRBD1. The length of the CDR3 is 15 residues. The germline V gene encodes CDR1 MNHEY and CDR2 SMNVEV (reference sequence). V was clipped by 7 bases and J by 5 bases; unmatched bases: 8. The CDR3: CASTPGQGFNEKLFF. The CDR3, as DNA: TGTGCCAGCACACCGGGACAGGGCTTCAATGAAAAACTGTTTTTT.

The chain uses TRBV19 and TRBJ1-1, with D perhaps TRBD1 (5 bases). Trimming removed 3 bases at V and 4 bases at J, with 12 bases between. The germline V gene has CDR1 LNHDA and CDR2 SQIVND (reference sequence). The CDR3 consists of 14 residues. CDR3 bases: TGTGCCAGTAGTATCGGGGCGGGGATCACTGAAGCTTTCTTT. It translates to CASSIGAGITEAFF.

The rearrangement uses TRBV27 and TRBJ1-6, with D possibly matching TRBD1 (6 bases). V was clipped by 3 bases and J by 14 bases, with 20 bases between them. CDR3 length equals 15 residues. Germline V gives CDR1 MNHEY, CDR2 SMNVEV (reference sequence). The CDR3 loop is CASSLSGLQGRTLHF. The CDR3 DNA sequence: TGTGCCAGCAGTTTGTCAGGGTTACAGGGACGGACCCTCCACTTT.